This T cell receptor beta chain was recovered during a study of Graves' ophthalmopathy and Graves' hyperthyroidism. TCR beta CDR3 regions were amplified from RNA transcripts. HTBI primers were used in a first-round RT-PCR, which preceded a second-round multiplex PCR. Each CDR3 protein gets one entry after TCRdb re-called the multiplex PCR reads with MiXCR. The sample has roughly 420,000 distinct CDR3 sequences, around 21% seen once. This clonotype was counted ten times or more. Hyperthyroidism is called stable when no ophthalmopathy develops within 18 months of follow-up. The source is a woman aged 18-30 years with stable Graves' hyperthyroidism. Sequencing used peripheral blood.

The CDR3 nucleotides read TGCAGTGCTAAGCCCAGGTCCGGGACAGGGGTAAATCAGCCCCAGCATTTT. Translating it yields CSAKPRSGTGVNQPQHF. The chain uses TRBV20-1 and TRBJ1-5; 10 nucleotides align to TRBD1. Germline assignment: CDR1 DFQATT and CDR2 SNEGSKA (reference sequence). CDR3 length equals 17 residues. V was clipped by 4 bases and J by 4 bases; unmatched bases: 13.